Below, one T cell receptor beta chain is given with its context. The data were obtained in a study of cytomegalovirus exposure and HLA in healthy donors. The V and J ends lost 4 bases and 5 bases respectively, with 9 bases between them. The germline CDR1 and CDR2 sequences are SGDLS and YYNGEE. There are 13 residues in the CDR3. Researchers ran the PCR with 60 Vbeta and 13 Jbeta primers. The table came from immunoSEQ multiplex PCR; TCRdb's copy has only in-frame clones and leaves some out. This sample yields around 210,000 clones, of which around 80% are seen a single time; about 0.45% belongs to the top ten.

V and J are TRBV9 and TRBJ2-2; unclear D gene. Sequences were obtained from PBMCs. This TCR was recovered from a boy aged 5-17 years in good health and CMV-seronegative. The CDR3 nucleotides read TGTGCCAGCAGCCCCGCACAGACCGGGGAGCTGTTTTTT. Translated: CASSPAQTGELFF.